The 9 T cell receptor beta chains below all came from one sample that was sequenced in a study of shared clonotypes between healthy human individuals. Repertoires were generated with immunoSEQ multiplex PCR, while TCRdb's copy carries only in-frame clones and drops some. The table lists more than 2,000,000 clones, 85% to 95% of them singletons. The sequenced sample consisted of naive CD4+ T cells sorted from blood. As to subset: CD45RA+ positively selected. The receptors derive from a man aged 18 to 35 in good health.

In regard to this clone: Additional DNA sequences in this sample encode the identical CDR3. The chain is built from TRBV7-9 and TRBJ2-5; D is unresolved. The DNA matches TRBJ2-7 better at its end, which makes the J call doubtful. The germline CDR1 and CDR2 sequences are SEHNR and FQNEAQ (reference sequence). The CDR3 has 11 residues. The CDR3 sequence: CASSPGYEQYF. CDR3 nucleotides: TGTGCCAGCAGCCCAGGTTACGAGCAGTACTTC.

A note on this clone: The conserved closing phenylalanine or tryptophan is absent in this CDR3, likely reflecting a read error. Because the CDR3's place on the DNA is in doubt, the DNA is left out and the CDR3 is given as listed by TCRdb. The V call is TRBV29-1, the J call TRBJ1-6. The V gene's germline CDR1 is SQVTM and CDR2 ANQGSEA. The CDR3 is made up of 8 amino acids, end residues included. CDR3 protein: CSVEDWRS.

This clone appeared once. The chain has TRBV7-2 and TRBJ1-1, with 7 bases aligning to TRBD1. The CDR3 length is 13 residues. J lost 4 bases, V lost 5 bases, and 4 bases had no gene match. CDR1 SGHTA and CDR2 FQGNSA come from the germline V gene. CDR3 sequence (DNA): TGTGCCAGCAGCCCGACAGGGACCACTGAAGCTTTCTTT. Encoded protein: CASSPTGTTEAFF.

The genes are TRBV28 and TRBJ1-6; 10 nucleotides align to TRBD1. The CDR3 extends over 15 amino acids. V lost 6 bases and J lost 10; bases outside the gene matches: 9. Germline V gene sequence: CDR1 MDHEN, CDR2 SYDVKM. CDR3 loop: CASSPRGQGKSPLHF. The CDR3 DNA reads as TGTGCCAGCAGCCCCCGGGGACAGGGGAAGTCACCCCTCCACTTT.

The rearrangement uses TRBV10-3 and TRBJ2-3; 11 bases match TRBD2. V shed 4 bases, J shed 2 bases, and the junction held 5 bases outside the gene matches. CDR1 is ENHRY, CDR2 SYGVKD, per germline. The CDR3 length is 16 residues. The CDR3 spells CAISATSGSITDTQYF. The CDR3 nucleotides read TGTGCCATCAGTGCCACTAGCGGGAGCATCACAGATACGCAGTATTTT.

J is TRBJ2-1 and V is TRBV6-5, with D perhaps matching TRBD2 (6 bases). CDR1 is MNHEY, CDR2 SVGAGI, per germline. The CDR3 spans 12 residues. V gave up 6 bases and J gave up 12 bases, with 15 bases separating them. CDR3 sequence: CASSRTNTVQFF. The CDR3 nucleotides read TGTGCCAGCAGCAGGACTAATACCGTGCAGTTCTTC.

The V and J genes are TRBV5-4 and TRBJ2-5; 8 bases are shared with TRBD2. Germline lookup yields CDR1 SGHNT and CDR2 YYREEE (reference sequence). The CDR3 loop spans 14 amino acids. Trimming cost V 6 bases and J 8 bases; bases outside gene matches: 12. This chain's CDR3 is CASTYPGGAETQYF. The CDR3 region has the DNA TGTGCCAGCACTTATCCCGGGGGGGCAGAAACCCAGTACTTC.

The chain uses TRBV28 and TRBJ1-3, with a possible D match to TRBD1 (6 bases). The germline CDR1 and CDR2 sequences are MDHEN and SYDVKM. V was clipped by 3 bases and J by 0 bases, with 15 bases between them. The CDR3 length is 17 residues. The CDR3 is CASSFSSGHSSGNTIYF. CDR3 nucleotides: TGTGCCAGCAGTTTCTCTTCGGGACATAGCTCTGGAAACACCATATATTTT.

In its sample, this clone was seen a few times. The chain employs TRBV28 and TRBJ1-5; a weak D match, TRBD1 (5 bases). This CDR3 is built from 13 residues. Germline V CDR1 and CDR2: MDHEN, SYDVKM. As DNA, the CDR3 is TGTGCTGGGAGAGGGGTCGGCAATCAGCCCCAGCATTTT. Translated: CAGRGVGNQPQHF.